Below, 27 T cell receptor beta chains from the same sample are listed, as sequenced in a study of blood T cell repertoires in COVID-19. The data were produced by immunoSEQ multiplex PCR, yet TCRdb's version contains in-frame clones alone and is incomplete. The table lists some 260,000 clones, around 83% of them singletons. The specimen was peripheral blood. All receptors come from a man older than 75 with acute or convalescent COVID-19.

This chain joins TRBV10-3 and TRBJ1-5; unclear D gene. Trimming removed 2 bases from V and 2 bases from J, with 7 bases in between. Germline V gene sequence: CDR1 ENHRY, CDR2 SYGVKD. This CDR3 is 14 amino acids long. This CDR3 reads CAISEQVGNQPQHF. CDR3 DNA: TGTGCCATCAGTGAGCAGGTAGGCAATCAGCCCCAGCATTTT.

The chain uses TRBV19 and TRBJ2-3; 8 bases line up with TRBD2. V shed 7 bases and J 2 bases; nucleotides not matched to a gene: 2. This CDR3 region has 13 residues. Germline V gene data show CDR1 as LNHDA and CDR2 as SQIVND (reference sequence). In nucleotides, the CDR3 is TGTGCCAGTATCGGGGGGGACACAGATACGCAGTATTTT. It specifies CASIGGDTDTQYF.

The rearrangement links TRBV14 to TRBJ1-2; D perhaps matches TRBD1 (6 bases). With 4 bases removed from V and 2 bases from J, the gap between germline ends came to 14 bases. Germline V gives CDR1 SGHDN, CDR2 FVKESK. The CDR3 is 15 residues long. The CDR3 sequence: CASSPLGGRNYGYTF. For the CDR3, the DNA is TGTGCCAGCAGCCCCTTGGGGGGGCGCAACTATGGCTACACCTTC.

This clone occurred once. The J gene is TRBJ1-1, the V gene TRBV19; D may be TRBD1 (5 bases). The CDR3 loop spans 12 amino acids. With 3 bases removed from V and 9 bases from J, the gap between germline ends came to 11 bases. In germline, CDR1 is LNHDA, CDR2 SQIVND (reference sequence). CDR3 nucleotides: TGTGCCAGTAGTATGACGACAGCCCAAGCTTTCTTT. Its translation: CASSMTTAQAFF.

V and J are TRBV19 and TRBJ2-1, with no clear D. Trimming removed 6 bases at V and 7 bases at J, with 19 bases between. In germline, CDR1 is LNHDA, CDR2 SQIVND (reference sequence). The CDR3 totals 15 residues. The CDR3 here is CASSPTMRGWNEQFF. The CDR3 DNA sequence: TGTGCCAGTAGCCCAACAATGAGAGGCTGGAATGAGCAGTTCTTC. The entire variable domain, with the rest obtained from reference TRBV19 and TRBJ2-1, is as follows: DGGITQSPKYLFRKEGQNVTLSCEQNLNHDAMYWYRQDPGQGLRLIYYSQIVNDFQKGDIAEGYSVSREKKESFPLTVTSAQKNPTAFYLCASSPTMRGWNEQFFGPGTRLTVL.

The chain combines TRBV15 with TRBJ1-4, with D perhaps TRBD1 (6 bases). This CDR3 is built from 16 residues. Trimming removed 8 bases at V and 7 bases at J, with 23 bases between. Germline CDR1 is LNHNV and CDR2 is YYDKDF (reference sequence). The CDR3 DNA follows: TGTGCCACCTCGCAAAGTCCGGACAGCTTCCCTGAAAAACTGTTTTTT. Protein sequence: CATSQSPDSFPEKLFF.

J is TRBJ2-2 and V is TRBV5-1; 9 bases agree with TRBD1. The CDR3 covers 17 residues. The V gene's germline CDR1 is SGHRS and CDR2 YFSETQ. Unmatched junction bases numbered 6, after V lost 1 base and J lost 2 bases. The CDR3 DNA follows: TGCGCCAGCAGCTTGCTACCGGGACAGGGAAACACCGGGGAGCTGTTTTTT. Protein product: CASSLLPGQGNTGELFF.

The chain uses TRBV6-5 and TRBJ2-6; D unclear. The V end was cut by 6 bases, the J end by 1 base, with 10 bases between. Germline V gives CDR1 MNHEY, CDR2 SVGAGI. CDR3 length: 15 amino acids. The chain's CDR3 is CASSSIYSGANVLTF. CDR3 nucleotides: TGTGCCAGCAGCTCAATCTATTCTGGGGCCAACGTCCTGACTTTC.

This rearrangement joins TRBV12-5 to TRBJ2-2; tentative D call: TRBD2 (5 bases). The CDR3 covers 15 residues. Trimming stripped 6 bases from V and 1 base from J, with 12 bases between. Germline loops: CDR1 LGHNT, CDR2 FRNRAP. The CDR3 DNA reads as TGTGCTAGTGGCCCGGGGAAGGGGAACACCGGGGAGCTGTTTTTT. Translated: CASGPGKGNTGELFF.

This chain uses TRBV28 with TRBJ2-7; a possible D gene is TRBD1 (6 bases). Germline V gene data show CDR1 as MDHEN and CDR2 as SYDVKM. This CDR3 spans 16 amino acids. The V and J ends lost 5 bases and 2 bases respectively, with 19 bases between them. The CDR3 region has the DNA TGTGCCAGCAGTAAAACTGGACAGCCGGGAACCTACGAGCAGTACTTC. It specifies CASSKTGQPGTYEQYF.

This clone was seen just once. DNA of the CDR3: TGTGCCAGCAGCCAGGACAACCCCCGGGACGAGCAGTACTTC. Protein: CASSQDNPRDEQYF. This chain joins TRBV3-1 (or the pseudogene TRBV3-2) and TRBJ2-7; tentatively, D is TRBD1 (5 bases). Germline CDR1 is LGHDT and CDR2 is YNNKEL (reference sequence). V lost 3 bases, J lost 5 bases, and 14 bases lay in between. The CDR3 length is 14 residues.

V and J are TRBV5-6 and TRBJ2-1; 14 nucleotides agree with TRBD2. The CDR3 extends over 19 amino acids. Losses at the gene ends were 4 bases for V and 0 bases for J; bases not matched to a gene: 9. CDR1 SGHDT and CDR2 YYEEEE come from the germline V gene. The CDR3 DNA sequence: TGTGCCAGCAGCACCCGGACTAGCGGGAGGCCGAGCTCCTACAATGAGCAGTTCTTC. Translating it yields CASSTRTSGRPSSYNEQFF.

This chain connects TRBV30 to TRBJ2-3; D is uncertain. V lost 3 bases and J 2 bases, leaving 9 bases between the germline ends. CDR1 GTSNPN and CDR2 SVGIG come from the germline V gene (reference sequence). The CDR3 has 13 amino acids. In DNA, the CDR3 is TGTGCCTGGAGCGTCAGATACACAGATACGCAGTATTTT. This gives the protein CAWSVRYTDTQYF.

The V and J genes are TRBV5-1 and TRBJ2-7; D perhaps matches TRBD2 (5 bases). Germline V gene data show CDR1 as SGHRS and CDR2 as YFSETQ. Trimming cost V 4 bases and J 0 bases, with 14 bases left between them. The CDR3 contains 15 residues. For the CDR3, the DNA is TGCGCCAGCAGCCCCACTGAGCGGTTCTCCTACGAGCAGTACTTC. Protein: CASSPTERFSYEQYF.

This rearrangement joins TRBV19 to TRBJ1-6; no clear D. This CDR3 has 14 amino acids. Germline values: CDR1 LNHDA, CDR2 SQIVND (reference sequence). Deletions cut 4 bases from V and 7 bases from J, with 11 bases between. The CDR3 DNA reads as TGTGCCAGTAGTAGGCAGGTGCTCAATTCACCCCTCCACTTT. Protein: CASSRQVLNSPLHF. The full variable domain, rest sourced from reference TRBV19 and TRBJ1-6, is DGGITQSPKYLFRKEGQNVTLSCEQNLNHDAMYWYRQDPGQGLRLIYYSQIVNDFQKGDIAEGYSVSREKKESFPLTVTSAQKNPTAFYLCASSRQVLNSPLHFGNGTRLTVT.

The chain uses TRBV5-5 and TRBJ1-2; TRBD1 aligns across 7 bases. This CDR3 comprises 14 residues. V lost 0 bases to trimming and J lost 2 bases; unmatched junction nucleotides: 1. Looked up from germline, CDR1 is SGHKS and CDR2 is YYEKEE (reference sequence). CDR3 protein: CASSLGQGNYGYTF. For the CDR3, the DNA is TGTGCCAGCAGCTTGGGACAGGGCAACTATGGCTACACCTTC. Full variable domain (remainder filled in from reference TRBV5-5 and TRBJ1-2): DAGVTQSPTHLIKTRGQQVTLRCSPISGHKSVSWYQQVLGQGPQFIFQYYEKEERGRGNFPDRFSARQFPNYSSELNVNALLLGDSALYLCASSLGQGNYGYTFGSGTRLTVV.

The chain recombines TRBV5-1 with TRBJ1-2; TRBD1 is a possible D gene (6 bases). The germline gives CDR1 SGHRS, CDR2 YFSETQ. V was clipped by 4 bases and J by 8 bases, with 15 bases between them. The CDR3 length is 13 residues. The CDR3 is CASSQTGIGGYTF. Written as DNA, the CDR3 is TGCGCCAGCAGCCAGACAGGTATTGGGGGCTACACCTTC.

The chain employs TRBV28 and TRBJ2-3; D might be TRBD2 (5 bases). Trimming removed 2 bases from V and 3 bases from J, with 9 bases in between. The CDR3 covers 14 residues. The V gene's germline CDR1 is MDHEN and CDR2 SYDVKM. The CDR3 sequence: CASSLPGVTDTQYF. For the CDR3, the DNA is TGTGCCAGCAGTTTACCCGGGGTGACAGATACGCAGTATTTT.

The chain couples TRBV7-9 to TRBJ1-2, with unresolved D. Trimming removed 1 base at V and 8 bases at J, with 8 bases between. The CDR3 contains 12 residues. CDR1 and CDR2 from the germline V gene are SEHNR and FQNEAQ (reference sequence). The CDR3 DNA follows: TGTGCCAGCAGCTTAGTCGATCGGGGCTACACCTTC. This gives the protein CASSLVDRGYTF. The whole variable domain, remainder taken from reference TRBV7-9 and TRBJ1-2, is DTGVSQNPRHKITKRGQNVTFRCDPISEHNRLYWYRQTLGQGPEFLTYFQNEAQLEKSRLLSDRFSAERPKGSFSTLEIQRTEQGDSAMYLCASSLVDRGYTFGSGTRLTVV.

This chain links TRBV5-1 with TRBJ1-2; no definite D call. In germline, CDR1 is SGHRS, CDR2 YFSETQ. Trimming removed 1 base from V and 6 bases from J, with 13 bases in between. CDR3 length equals 14 residues. The DNA for the CDR3 is TGCGCCAGCAGCTTGATTCCCGAGGTCGATGGCTACACCTTC. Translation gives CASSLIPEVDGYTF.

The V call is TRBV2, the J call TRBJ1-5, with D possibly TRBD1 on 5 matching bases. Germline-derived CDR1 and CDR2 are SNHLY and FYNNEI. Trimming left V 5 bases short and J 6 bases short, with 14 bases between. The CDR3 contains 14 residues. CDR3 sequence reads: CASSPNLQGQPQHF. CDR3 DNA: TGTGCCAGCAGTCCCAACCTTCAGGGTCAGCCCCAGCATTTT.

This clone was seen just once. V gene TRBV6-5 combines with J gene TRBJ2-3; the D is unclear. Germline V lookup: CDR1 MNHEY, CDR2 SVGAGI. V was pared by 0 bases and J by 8 bases, with 9 bases between. The CDR3 loop spans 13 amino acids. CDR3 coding DNA: TGTGCCAGCAGTTACTCGATCGAAGCTACGCAGTATTTT. Residues: CASSYSIEATQYF.

The rearrangement uses TRBV5-1 and TRBJ2-7; a possible D gene is TRBD2 (5 bases). The CDR3 consists of 13 residues. The germline gives CDR1 SGHRS, CDR2 YFSETQ. V was clipped by 4 bases and J by 5 bases, with 13 bases between them. The chain's CDR3 is CASSATSFHEQYF. CDR3 sequence (DNA): TGCGCCAGCAGCGCCACTAGTTTCCACGAGCAGTACTTC.

CDR3 sequence: CASSLQGPGNTIYF. The DNA for the CDR3 is TGCGCCAGCAGCTTACAGGGGCCTGGAAACACCATATATTTT. The chain recombines TRBV5-1 with TRBJ1-3; 7 bases map to TRBD1. CDR1 is SGHRS, CDR2 YFSETQ, per germline. The CDR3 extends over 14 amino acids. Losses at the gene ends were 2 bases for V and 2 bases for J; bases not matched to a gene: 1. Full variable domain (remainder filled in from reference TRBV5-1 and TRBJ1-3): KAGVTQTPRYLIKTRGQQVTLSCSPISGHRSVSWYQQTPGQGLQFLFEYFSETQRNKGNFPGRFSGRQFSNSRSEMNVSTLELGDSALYLCASSLQGPGNTIYFGEGSWLTVV.

The chain couples TRBV7-8 to TRBJ2-5; TRBD1 matches at 7 bases. V trimming: 1 base; J trimming: 2 bases; junction bases outside the gene matches: 4. Germline V gene sequence: CDR1 SGHVS, CDR2 FQNEAQ. This CDR3 has 15 residues. DNA for the CDR3: TGTGCCAGCAGCTTAGACAGGGGCCTTCAAGAGACCCAGTACTTC. Translating it yields CASSLDRGLQETQYF.

The rearrangement uses TRBV4-2 and TRBJ1-5; D is undetermined. This CDR3 has 15 residues. Germline V lookup: CDR1 LGHNA, CDR2 YNFKEQ. V shed 4 bases and J shed 4 bases, with 14 bases lying between them. CDR3 coding DNA: TGTGCCAGCAGCCCTAACGGGATACCAAATCAGCCCCAGCATTTT. It codes for CASSPNGIPNQPQHF.

V is TRBV25-1 and J is TRBJ2-5, with TRBD1 matching over 9 bases. The CDR3 totals 14 residues. Trimming at V came to 7 bases and at J to 2 bases, leaving 5 bases not matched to a gene. Germline CDR1 MGHDK, CDR2 SYGVNS. The CDR3 sequence: CASTGQGIQETQYF. The DNA of the CDR3 is TGTGCCAGCACCGGACAGGGGATACAAGAGACCCAGTACTTC. Full variable domain (remainder filled in from reference TRBV25-1 and TRBJ2-5): EADIYQTPRYLVIGTGKKITLECSQTMGHDKMYWYQQDPGMELHLIHYSYGVNSTEKGDLSSESTVSRIRTEHFPLTLESARPSHTSQYLCASTGQGIQETQYFGPGTRLLVL.